This passage covers 20 T cell receptor beta chains from one sample sequenced in a study of shared clonotypes between healthy human individuals. The assay was immunoSEQ multiplex PCR, and TCRdb's table has in-frame clones only and misses some. The top ten clones hold 0.36% of a sample with about 2.4 million clones, roughly 93% of them seen once. Sequencing was carried out using naive CD4+ T cells from PBMCs. The subset here: CD45RA+ positively selected. The receptors here all came from a man aged 18 to 29 in good health. Some clones in this sample may be carry-over from other donors' samples.

CDR3 region: CASSLADRVSHGYTF. Here the CDR3 DNA reads TGTGCCAGCAGTTTGGCGGACAGGGTTTCGCATGGCTACACCTTC. This chain uses TRBV28 with TRBJ1-2; TRBD1 matches at 8 bases. The CDR3 covers 15 residues. Germline lookup yields CDR1 MDHEN and CDR2 SYDVKM. With V trimmed by 3 bases and J by 6 bases, 9 bases remained unmatched.

V gene TRBV10-3 combines with J gene TRBJ1-3; a possible D gene is TRBD1 (5 bases). Germline V gene lookup returns CDR1 ENHRY and CDR2 SYGVKD. V was cut by 4 bases and J by 0 bases, with 10 bases left in between. CDR3 length: 15 residues. Written as DNA, the CDR3 is TGTGCCATCAGTGGTTACAGGAGCTCTGGAAACACCATATATTTT. Amino acid sequence: CAISGYRSSGNTIYF.

The rearrangement joins TRBV28 to TRBJ2-7; D call uncertain. V shed 6 bases and J shed 0 bases, with 6 bases lying between them. Germline-derived CDR1 and CDR2 are MDHEN and SYDVKM. This CDR3 spans 12 amino acids. CDR3: CASRRFSYEQYF. The CDR3 bases are TGTGCCAGCAGACGTTTCTCCTACGAGCAGTACTTC.

This clone came up once. Other DNA variants within this sample encode the same CDR3. The V and J genes are TRBV30 and TRBJ1-2; no clear D gene. Germline lookup yields CDR1 GTSNPN and CDR2 SVGIG (reference sequence). Trimming pared 3 bases from V and 2 bases from J, leaving 4 bases between. This CDR3 spans 11 amino acids. CDR3 sequence: CAWSDNYGYTF. The CDR3 region has the DNA TGTGCCTGGAGCGACAACTATGGCTACACCTTC.

The gene calls are TRBV4-3 and TRBJ1-2; 7 nucleotides agree with TRBD1. Germline assignment: CDR1 LGHNA and CDR2 YSLEER. The length of the CDR3 is 16 residues. V dropped 2 bases and J dropped 4; count of bases not matched to a gene: 10. CDR3 protein: CASSQKGQDPFYGYTF. The CDR3 DNA reads as TGCGCCAGCAGCCAAAAAGGACAGGATCCATTCTATGGCTACACCTTC.

The chain has TRBV10-1 and TRBJ2-1; possible D gene TRBD2, 5 bases. The V gene's germline CDR1 is WNHNN and CDR2 SYGVQD (reference sequence). V was clipped by 6 bases and J by 7 bases, with 16 bases between them. The CDR3 extends over 14 amino acids. CDR3 sequence reads: CASSSSRAGNEQFF. The CDR3 bases are TGCGCCAGCAGCTCCTCGCGGGCCGGGAATGAGCAGTTCTTC.

The chain carries TRBV29-1 and TRBJ1-2, with 9 bases that match TRBD1. Looked up from germline, CDR1 is SQVTM and CDR2 is ANQGSEA. V lost 6 bases and J lost 6; bases outside the gene matches: 5. The CDR3 has 12 residues. CDR3 amino acids: CSVADRGDGYTF. CDR3 coding DNA: TGCAGCGTAGCAGACAGGGGGGATGGCTACACCTTC.

The chain recombines TRBV27 with TRBJ2-5, with D tentatively TRBD2 (6 bases). Trimming removed 6 bases at V and 12 bases at J, with 23 bases between. The germline gives CDR1 MNHEY, CDR2 SMNVEV (reference sequence). This CDR3 region has 14 residues. The CDR3 coding sequence is TGTGCCAGCAGACCACTAGCCCGCCCGGGTATTGAGTACTTC. It codes for CASRPLARPGIEYF.

The gene calls are TRBV28 and TRBJ1-1; D unresolved. V was clipped by 3 bases and J by 10 bases, with 27 bases between them. CDR1 is MDHEN and CDR2 is SYDVKM in the germline V gene. The CDR3 loop spans 17 amino acids. As DNA, the CDR3 is TGTGCCAGCAGTTTTCCTGTCGGGTCGGAGGTTGGAGGTGTAGCTTTCTTT. This codes for CASSFPVGSEVGGVAFF.

This chain uses TRBV11-2 with TRBJ1-1; no definite D call. In germline, CDR1 is SGHAT, CDR2 FQNNGV. This CDR3 is 14 amino acids long. Trimming shortened V by 5 bases and J by 4 bases, and 14 bases separated the two germline ends. The CDR3 protein is CASSPGMGGTEAFF. The CDR3, as DNA: TGTGCCAGCAGCCCGGGCATGGGAGGCACTGAAGCTTTCTTT.

As regards this clone: This sample includes further DNA sequences coding for the same CDR3. This chain joins TRBV5-1 and TRBJ2-7; D ambiguous. Trimming stripped 0 bases from V and 6 bases from J, with 7 bases between. The CDR3 is 12 residues long. From germline, CDR1 is SGHRS and CDR2 YFSETQ. The CDR3 sequence: CASSLEGSEQYF. In DNA form, the CDR3 reads TGCGCCAGCAGCTTGGAAGGTTCCGAGCAGTACTTC. Using reference TRBV5-1 and TRBJ2-7 for the parts outside the CDR3, the full variable domain is KAGVTQTPRYLIKTRGQQVTLSCSPISGHRSVSWYQQTPGQGLQFLFEYFSETQRNKGNFPGRFSGRQFSNSRSEMNVSTLELGDSALYLCASSLEGSEQYFGPGTRLTVT.

This clone was seen only a few times. The genes are TRBV19 and TRBJ1-2; D is undetermined. Germline V gives CDR1 LNHDA, CDR2 SQIVND (reference sequence). There are 15 residues in the CDR3. The V end was cut by 11 bases, the J end by 3 bases, with 22 bases between. The CDR3 DNA is TGTGCCTCCTCCCCCTCGGGCGCGATCTACTATGGCTACACCTTC. This encodes CASSPSGAIYYGYTF.

V usage is TRBV19 and J usage is TRBJ1-3; 9 positions match TRBD1. V dropped 4 bases and J dropped 7; count of bases not matched to a gene: 8. This CDR3 contains 15 residues. Germline lookup yields CDR1 LNHDA and CDR2 SQIVND (reference sequence). Here the CDR3 reads CASSTGQGIWNTIYF. In nucleotides, the CDR3 is TGTGCCAGTAGTACAGGACAGGGGATTTGGAACACCATATATTTT.

This clone has a single count. The chain carries TRBV4-2 and TRBJ2-1; 10 nucleotides line up with TRBD2. The junction had 6 bases not matched to a gene; V was cut back by 0 bases and J by 7 bases. Germline V gene data show CDR1 as LGHNA and CDR2 as YNFKEQ. CDR3 length: 16 amino acids. The CDR3 region has the DNA TGTGCCAGCAGCCAAGATCCTAGCGGGAGTGTGAATGAGCAGTTCTTC. This encodes CASSQDPSGSVNEQFF.

The rearrangement links TRBV20-1 to TRBJ2-3, with D possibly TRBD2 on 6 matching bases. CDR3 length equals 11 residues. From germline, CDR1 is DFQATT and CDR2 SNEGSKA (reference sequence). For the CDR3, the DNA is TGCGGCCTAGCGAGCGGATCTACGCAGTATTTT. Translating gives CGLASGSTQYF.

The chain employs TRBV6-5 and TRBJ1-4, with 7 bases lining up with TRBD1. J gave up 5 bases and V 5 bases, and 5 bases lay outside the gene matches. The CDR3 contains 14 residues. CDR1 and CDR2 (germline): MNHEY, SVGAGI. Here the CDR3 reads CASSRIQGNEKLFF. The CDR3 region has the DNA TGTGCCAGCAGTCGAATACAGGGGAATGAAAAACTGTTTTTT.

About this clone: The sample has other DNA sequences that encode this CDR3 too. V gene TRBV20-1 combines with J gene TRBJ2-7, with D possibly TRBD2 on 5 matching bases. This CDR3 contains 11 residues. V shed 1 base and J shed 6 bases, with 7 bases lying between them. Germline CDR1 and CDR2: DFQATT and SNEGSKA (reference sequence). The CDR3 DNA is TGCAGTGCTAGAGTCCGGGGCGAGCAGTACTTC. This sequence encodes CSARVRGEQYF.

This chain uses TRBV7-6 with TRBJ2-2; possibly TRBD2 for D (5 bases). The ends were cut back, 4 bases at V and 8 bases at J, with 8 bases in the middle. The length of the CDR3 is 12 residues. Germline V gives CDR1 SGHVS, CDR2 FNYEAQ. CDR3 in DNA: TGTGCCAGCAGCTACTCGGGGGGGGAGCTGTTTTTT. Protein sequence: CASSYSGGELFF.

The CDR3 DNA reads as TGCGCCAGCAGCGGGGGCTTTAGCACAGATACGCAGTATTTT. Residues: CASSGGFSTDTQYF. This chain connects TRBV5-1 to TRBJ2-3; D may be TRBD1 (6 bases). Trimming took 4 bases from V and 0 from J, leaving 9 bases between them. From germline, CDR1 is SGHRS and CDR2 YFSETQ. There are 14 residues in the CDR3.

The chain couples TRBV20-1 to TRBJ1-1; the D is unclear. The CDR3 contains 11 residues. In germline, CDR1 is DFQATT, CDR2 SNEGSKA (reference sequence). Between the trimmed V and J ends, which lost 7 bases and 2 bases, there was a span of 8 bases. This CDR3 is CSGPSNTEAFF. The CDR3 DNA reads as TGCAGTGGGCCCTCTAACACTGAAGCTTTCTTT.